What follows are 16 T cell receptor beta chains derived from one specimen sequenced in a study of cytomegalovirus exposure and HLA in healthy donors. 13 Jbeta primers and 60 Vbeta primers were used for the PCR. Assay used: immunoSEQ multiplex PCR; TCRdb lists only in-frame clones, some missing. The sample consists of nearly 110,000 clones, approximately 79% of them appearing once. Sequenced: PBMCs. The receptor set was obtained from a man between 18 and 35 years old in good health and CMV-seronegative.

This clone appeared a single time. One junction end does not reproduce the germline sequence, and a read error may be involved. The rearrangement uses TRBV6-1 and TRBJ1-2, with D possibly TRBD1 on 5 matching bases. The length of the CDR3 is 12 residues. Germline V gives CDR1 MNHNS, CDR2 SASEGT. CDR3 DNA: TGTGCCAGCAGTGAACAGGGCGGCGGCTACCCCTTC. Its protein is CASSEQGGGYPF.

V is TRBV7-9 and J is TRBJ2-7; 10 positions agree with TRBD1. The CDR3 consists of 15 residues. The V gene's germline CDR1 is SEHNR and CDR2 FQNEAQ (reference sequence). V lost 2 bases, J lost 3 bases, and 4 bases stayed unmatched. CDR3 in amino acids: CASSLPGTGVYEQYF. As DNA, the CDR3 is TGTGCCAGCAGCTTACCCGGGACAGGGGTCTACGAGCAGTACTTC.

On this clone itself: A much more abundant neighbour one base away suggests this may be a read error. Different DNA sequences within this sample yield the same CDR3. This sequence joins TRBV6-1 and TRBJ2-2; the D gene is possibly TRBD2 (5 bases). Germline V gene lookup returns CDR1 MNHNS and CDR2 SASEGT. This CDR3 spans 13 amino acids. The ends were cut back, 3 bases at V and 3 bases at J, with 5 bases in the middle. CDR3 DNA: TGTGCCAGCAGTGAGCGGGACACCGGGGAGCTGTTTTTT. This translates into CASSERDTGELFF.

This chain uses TRBV5-6 with TRBJ1-2; D call uncertain. V was cut by 0 bases and J by 5 bases, with 5 bases left in between. CDR1 is SGHDT, CDR2 YYEEEE, per germline. This CDR3 has 12 amino acids. Here the CDR3 reads CASSLVTYGYTF. The CDR3 DNA is TGTGCCAGCAGCTTGGTGACTTATGGCTACACCTTC.

This chain uses TRBV5-8 with TRBJ2-3, with 13 bases that match TRBD2. V lost 4 bases to trimming and J lost 5 bases; unmatched junction nucleotides: 13. Germline assignment: CDR1 SGHTS and CDR2 YDEGEE. The CDR3 contains 18 residues. The CDR3 loop is CASSLQMGLAGRGDTQYF. As DNA, the CDR3 is TGTGCCAGCAGCCTCCAGATGGGACTAGCGGGGCGAGGAGATACGCAGTATTTT.

V and J are TRBV2 and TRBJ2-1; perhaps TRBD1 as D (8 bases). Germline V gene lookup returns CDR1 SNHLY and CDR2 FYNNEI. The CDR3 sequence is 15 residues long. Trimming shortened V by 5 bases and J by 4 bases, and 15 bases separated the two germline ends. CDR3 region: CASSSTGGVYNEQFF. The CDR3 nucleotides read TGTGCCAGCAGTTCTACAGGGGGGGTGTACAATGAGCAGTTCTTC.

The table lists this clone with a few counts. CDR3 residues: CASSEFGSTEAFF. The DNA for the CDR3 is TGTGCCAGCAGTGAATTTGGGAGCACTGAAGCTTTCTTT. The chain combines TRBV6-1 with TRBJ1-1, with D uncertain. CDR3 length: 13 residues. CDR1 MNHNS and CDR2 SASEGT come from the germline V gene. V was clipped by 2 bases and J by 4 bases, with 8 bases between them.

The rearrangement uses TRBV5-8 and TRBJ1-2; TRBD1 might be the D (5 bases). The CDR3 has 15 residues. Germline CDR1 SGHTS, CDR2 YDEGEE. V gave up 4 bases and J gave up 4 bases, with 17 bases separating them. CDR3 region: CASSPGGWVGYGYTF. For the CDR3, the DNA is TGTGCCAGCAGCCCCGGGGGTTGGGTAGGCTATGGCTACACCTTC.

The V and J genes are TRBV10-1 and TRBJ2-1; perhaps TRBD2 as D (6 bases). In germline, CDR1 is WNHNN, CDR2 SYGVQD (reference sequence). The germline V and J ends were trimmed by 3 bases and 10 bases, with 19 bases remaining between them. CDR3 length equals 15 residues. The CDR3 DNA follows: TGCGCCAGCAGTGATCTATTATCGGGGGTAACGGAGCAGTTCTTC. It yields the protein CASSDLLSGVTEQFF.

The V gene is TRBV6-1, the J gene TRBJ2-1; 8 bases agree with TRBD1. The CDR3 has 13 amino acids. With 4 bases clipped from V and 11 bases from J, the junction kept 7 bases outside the gene matches. The germline CDR1 and CDR2 sequences are MNHNS and SASEGT. The CDR3 coding sequence is TGTGCCAGCAGTGTCCAGGGGGCTGGTAAGCAGTTCTTC. Its protein is CASSVQGAGKQFF.

This clone was found a few times. This chain joins TRBV19 and TRBJ1-1; perhaps TRBD1 as D (5 bases). CDR3 length: 10 residues. Per the germline V gene, CDR1 is LNHDA and CDR2 is SQIVND (reference sequence). The CDR3 loop is CAAGVLEAFF. CDR3 nucleotides: TGTGCGGCGGGGGTTCTTGAAGCTTTCTTT.

This chain uses TRBV5-1 with TRBJ2-5; TRBD2 matches at 7 bases. The germline V gene encodes CDR1 SGHRS and CDR2 YFSETQ. This CDR3 is 14 amino acids long. The V gene end was trimmed by 3 bases and the J gene end by 1 base; junction bases not matched to a gene: 3. CDR3 loop: CASSWGGGQETQYF. The CDR3 nucleotides are TGCGCCAGCAGCTGGGGCGGGGGCCAAGAGACCCAGTACTTC.

This chain uses TRBV6-5 with TRBJ1-1; D is possibly TRBD1 (5 bases). This CDR3 is built from 15 residues. Germline CDR1 reads MNHEY; CDR2 reads SVGAGI. Deletions cut 6 bases from V and 3 bases from J, with 17 bases between. The CDR3 loop is CASRLRDLLDTEAFF. The CDR3 region has the DNA TGTGCCAGCAGATTACGGGACTTGTTGGACACTGAAGCTTTCTTT.

The chain uses TRBV10-3 and TRBJ1-2, with 9 bases fitting TRBD1. Germline trimming cut 6 bases from V and 8 bases from J; bases unmatched to any gene: 7. The CDR3 is 13 residues long. Germline V gene lookup returns CDR1 ENHRY and CDR2 SYGVKD. The chain's CDR3 is CAISRQGVGGYTF. The CDR3 region has the DNA TGTGCCATCAGCCGACAGGGGGTGGGGGGCTACACCTTC.

This clone was seen more than once but under ten times. This same CDR3 is encoded by further DNA sequences in the sample. The gene calls are TRBV12-2 and TRBJ2-1; the table's D call of TRBD2 was not tested on the DNA. TRBV12-2 corresponds to a pseudogene. The CDR3 is 16 amino acids. This CDR3 reads CASRSGGGLSYNEQFF. The CDR3, as DNA: TGTGCAAGTCGCTCGGGGGGAGGTCTCTCCTACAATGAACAGTTCTTC.

This chain connects TRBV28 to TRBJ1-6; TRBD1 is a possible D gene (5 bases). Germline CDR1 is MDHEN and CDR2 is SYDVKM. The CDR3 sequence is 15 residues long. V shed 7 bases and J shed 3 bases, with 13 bases lying between them. This chain's CDR3 is CASTLPQGYNSPLHF. CDR3 DNA sequence: TGTGCCAGCACCCTCCCGCAGGGCTATAATTCACCCCTCCACTTT.